These 14 T cell receptor beta chains originate from one sample sequenced in a study of blood T cell repertoires in COVID-19. Libraries were prepared by immunoSEQ multiplex PCR; TCRdb keeps only in-frame clonotypes and omits some of them. Of 300,000 to 500,000 clones listed, nearly 90% are singletons. Sequences were obtained from PBMCs or T cells enriched from blood (not recorded which). Receptors originate from a woman aged 35 to 49 with acute COVID-19.

The chain is built from TRBV19 and TRBJ1-1; D perhaps matches TRBD1 (5 bases). CDR1 LNHDA and CDR2 SQIVND come from the germline V gene (reference sequence). The CDR3 has 14 amino acids. The V and J ends lost 4 bases and 9 bases respectively, with 18 bases between them. This chain's CDR3 is CASSRDTIREKAFF. The DNA of the CDR3 is TGTGCCAGTAGTAGGGATACGATCAGGGAAAAAGCTTTCTTT.

On this clone itself: The junction differs from germline at one of its ends, possibly a read error. The chain combines TRBV25-1 with TRBJ2-1, with D possibly TRBD1 on 6 matching bases. The germline CDR1 and CDR2 sequences are MGHDK and SYGVNS. The CDR3 covers 15 residues. CDR3 loop: CASSESKTQGNGQFF. DNA for the CDR3: TGTGCCAGCAGTGAGAGTAAAACACAGGGAAATGGGCAGTTCTTC.

The gene calls are TRBV24-1 and TRBJ1-5, with D unclear. CDR1 and CDR2 from the germline V gene are KGHDR and SFDVKD. The CDR3 has 12 residues. With 3 bases removed from V and 6 bases from J, the gap between germline ends came to 5 bases. The CDR3 DNA sequence: TGTGCCACCAGTGATCACGGTCAGCCCCAGCATTTT. Its translation: CATSDHGQPQHF.

The chain is built from TRBV6-1 and TRBJ2-3; D ambiguous. V lost 2 bases to trimming and J lost 14 bases, with 17 bases between them. Germline V gives CDR1 MNHNS, CDR2 SASEGT. The length of the CDR3 is 13 residues. CDR3 in DNA: TGTGCCAGCAGTGAACCCTCCTCCCCTCGAGGGTATTTT. This sequence encodes CASSEPSSPRGYF.

The chain employs TRBV7-2 and TRBJ1-6; TRBD1 is a possible D gene (5 bases). The length of the CDR3 is 15 residues. Germline assignment: CDR1 SGHTA and CDR2 FQGNSA. V lost 6 bases and J lost 3, with 12 bases in between. For the CDR3, the DNA is TGTGCCAGCAGACTGACCAGGGACTATAATTCACCCCTCCACTTT. Its translation: CASRLTRDYNSPLHF.

This clone was seen only once. The chain has TRBV27 and TRBJ2-3; D is possibly TRBD2 (6 bases). Trimming left V 2 bases short and J 2 bases short, with 11 bases between. The germline gives CDR1 MNHEY, CDR2 SMNVEV (reference sequence). The CDR3 covers 15 residues. The CDR3 sequence: CASSLRRDATDTQYF. The DNA of the CDR3 is TGTGCCAGCAGTTTACGGCGGGACGCCACAGATACGCAGTATTTT.

The rearrangement links TRBV3-1 (or the pseudogene TRBV3-2) to TRBJ2-7; 8 positions match TRBD1. Trimming took 3 bases from V and 2 from J; bases not matched to a gene: 12. The CDR3 is 17 residues long. CDR1 is LGHDT, CDR2 YNNKEL, per germline (reference sequence). CDR3 DNA sequence: TGTGCCAGCAGCCAGACCACGTCCGGGACAGGTACCTACGAGCAGTACTTC. Its protein is CASSQTTSGTGTYEQYF.

This clone occurred once. The gene calls are TRBV29-1 and TRBJ1-1, with D unresolved. V lost 7 bases, J lost 4 bases, and 10 bases lay in between. The CDR3 totals 11 residues. Germline loops: CDR1 SQVTM, CDR2 ANQGSEA. This chain's CDR3 is CSAHRGTEAFF. The CDR3 DNA is TGCAGCGCCCACCGGGGCACTGAAGCTTTCTTT.

V gene TRBV7-9 combines with J gene TRBJ2-3; 7 bases are shared with TRBD2. The V and J ends lost 1 base and 0 bases, in that order; junction bases with no gene match: 10. Germline CDR1 is SEHNR and CDR2 is FQNEAQ (reference sequence). The CDR3 extends over 18 amino acids. CDR3: CASSLVGAGNPSTDTQYF. DNA for the CDR3: TGTGCCAGCAGCTTAGTCGGAGCGGGGAACCCAAGCACAGATACGCAGTATTTT.

This clone was detected only a few times. The chain employs TRBV10-1 and TRBJ1-3; TRBD1 matches 10 bases. The ends lost 5 bases at V and 8 bases at J; junction bases unmatched: 12. This CDR3 contains 16 residues. Germline CDR1 and CDR2: WNHNN and SYGVQD (reference sequence). The CDR3 is CASSSRSSDRGDTIYF. The CDR3 DNA sequence: TGCGCCAGCAGTTCTCGTAGCTCGGACAGGGGGGACACCATATATTTT.

J is TRBJ2-7 and V is TRBV9; TRBD1 matches at 7 bases. V lost 4 bases and J lost 7; bases outside the gene matches: 17. The CDR3 consists of 16 residues. Germline CDR1 and CDR2: SGDLS and YYNGEE. The CDR3 spells CASSSHPGQRPSEQYF. The CDR3 region has the DNA TGTGCCAGCAGCTCCCATCCGGGACAGAGACCCTCGGAGCAGTACTTC.

The chain employs TRBV10-3 and TRBJ2-3; TRBD2 agrees at 9 bases. With 10 bases clipped from V and 0 bases from J, the junction kept 8 bases outside the gene matches. The CDR3 is 15 amino acids. Germline CDR1 is ENHRY and CDR2 is SYGVKD. The CDR3 here is CATQRGAYSTDTQYF. CDR3 nucleotides: TGTGCCACACAGCGGGGGGCTTATAGCACAGATACGCAGTATTTT.

This chain connects TRBV10-3 to TRBJ1-4; possibly TRBD1 for D (6 bases). Germline CDR1 and CDR2: ENHRY and SYGVKD. The V and J ends lost 3 bases and 6 bases respectively, with 11 bases between them. CDR3 size: 14 residues. CDR3 amino acids: CAISDRRGHEKLFF. CDR3 in DNA: TGTGCCATCAGTGATCGCAGGGGCCATGAAAAACTGTTTTTT.

The chain uses TRBV30 and TRBJ2-7, with D possibly being TRBD2 (6 bases). CDR1 and CDR2 from the germline V gene are GTSNPN and SVGIG (reference sequence). Trimming pared 5 bases from V and 3 bases from J, leaving 11 bases between. The CDR3 is 12 amino acids. CDR3 in amino acids: CAWGGTVYEQYF. The CDR3 DNA reads TGTGCCTGGGGGGGGACCGTCTACGAGCAGTACTTC.